Below are 19 T cell receptor beta chains sequenced from a single sample in a study of early T cells in non-severe SARS-CoV-2 infection. MiXCR, run by TCRdb on the 5' RACE reads, gives a single entry per CDR3 protein. The sample has fewer than 60,000 distinct CDR3 sequences, around 4.6% seen once. The sequenced material came from whole blood. The receptors here all came from an adult who was a healthcare worker with PCR-confirmed SARS-CoV-2 infection or an uninfected control (not recorded which).

This clonotype was recorded many times. The CDR3 nucleotides are TGTGCCATCAGGATGACAGGGGAAAGGGAGGCACCCCTCCACTTT. Its protein is CAIRMTGEREAPLHF. This chain links TRBV10-3 with TRBJ1-6, with 8 positions matching TRBD1. Trimming cost V 6 bases and J 11 bases; bases outside gene matches: 12. This CDR3 is built from 15 residues. In germline, CDR1 is ENHRY, CDR2 SYGVKD.

At least ten counts were recorded for this clonotype. The chain has TRBV4-2 and TRBJ2-3, with a possible D match to TRBD2 (5 bases). V lost 0 bases to trimming and J lost 3 bases, with 13 bases between them. The CDR3 consists of 16 residues. CDR1 LGHNA and CDR2 YNFKEQ come from the germline V gene. The CDR3 loop reads CASSQDGRAETDTQYF. CDR3 in DNA: TGTGCCAGCAGCCAAGATGGGCGGGCCGAGACAGATACGCAGTATTTT.

This clonotype was recorded many times. This chain uses TRBV7-9 with TRBJ2-7, with D possibly matching TRBD1 (6 bases). Trimming cost V 2 bases and J 3 bases, with 11 bases left between them. The CDR3 sequence is 14 residues long. The germline V gene has CDR1 SEHNR and CDR2 FQNEAQ (reference sequence). Written as DNA, the CDR3 is TGTGCCAGCAGCTTAACAGGGCCTGACTACGAGCAGTACTTC. Its translation is CASSLTGPDYEQYF. Combining the CDR3 with reference TRBV7-9 and TRBJ2-7 gives the whole variable domain DTGVSQNPRHKITKRGQNVTFRCDPISEHNRLYWYRQTLGQGPEFLTYFQNEAQLEKSRLLSDRFSAERPKGSFSTLEIQRTEQGDSAMYLCASSLTGPDYEQYFGPGTRLTVT.

At least ten counts were recorded for this clonotype. V and J are TRBV6-7 and TRBJ1-5; D is undetermined. TRBV6-7 carries the ORF label, with uncertain function. The V and J ends lost 4 bases and 0 bases respectively, with 19 bases between them. The CDR3 covers 18 residues. This CDR3 reads CASSSDRITSASNQPQHF. CDR3 sequence (DNA): TGTGCCAGCAGTTCGGACCGAATTACATCGGCTAGCAATCAGCCCCAGCATTTT.

This rearrangement joins TRBV20-1 to TRBJ1-1; D is uncertain. The CDR3 is 9 residues long. V lost 6 bases and J lost 7, with 6 bases in between. Germline lookup yields CDR1 DFQATT and CDR2 SNEGSKA (reference sequence). In nucleotides, the CDR3 is TGCAGTGCGTTCATTGAAGCTTTCTTT. This gives the protein CSAFIEAFF.

The chain recombines TRBV4-2 with TRBJ1-1; no definite D call. From germline, CDR1 is LGHNA and CDR2 YNFKEQ. The V end lost 1 base, the J end lost 0 bases, and 6 bases lay between the germline ends. CDR3 length equals 14 residues. The CDR3 loop reads CASSQVAMNTEAFF. The CDR3 nucleotides read TGTGCCAGCAGCCAAGTAGCTATGAACACTGAAGCTTTCTTT.

This clonotype was seen only a few times. V usage is TRBV10-3 and J usage is TRBJ2-3; D tentatively reads TRBD1 or TRBD2 (5 bases each). The CDR3 extends over 13 amino acids. CDR1 and CDR2 from the germline V gene are ENHRY and SYGVKD. Trimming cost V 8 bases and J 2 bases, with 11 bases left between them. CDR3 in amino acids: CAIGLGTTDTQYF. The CDR3 coding sequence is TGTGCCATCGGGCTAGGGACCACAGATACGCAGTATTTT.

V usage is TRBV4-2 and J usage is TRBJ2-3, with 9 bases that match TRBD2. V gave up 3 bases and J gave up 5 bases; unmatched junction bases: 6. Per the germline V gene, CDR1 is LGHNA and CDR2 is YNFKEQ. The CDR3 contains 15 residues. The CDR3 sequence: CASSQAGGQEDTQYF. The CDR3 DNA reads as TGTGCCAGCAGCCAGGCGGGGGGGCAGGAAGATACGCAGTATTTT.

This clonotype was seen repeatedly, ten times or more. This chain uses TRBV4-3 with TRBJ2-1; 8 nucleotides align to TRBD2. This CDR3 has 17 amino acids. From germline, CDR1 is LGHNA and CDR2 YSLEER. V shed 0 bases, J shed 8 bases, and the junction held 12 bases outside the gene matches. The CDR3 protein is CASSQDSAGLGTDEQFF. For the CDR3, the DNA is TGCGCCAGCAGCCAAGATTCAGCGGGACTAGGGACGGATGAGCAGTTCTTC.

The V and J genes are TRBV28 and TRBJ2-2; 7 bases are a match to TRBD2. Trimming cost V 7 bases and J 7 bases; bases outside gene matches: 12. The germline V gene encodes CDR1 MDHEN and CDR2 SYDVKM. This CDR3 region has 15 residues. The CDR3 DNA reads as TGTGCCAGCACCCTATCGGGGGGATCGGGCGGGGAGCTGTTTTTT. It yields the protein CASTLSGGSGGELFF. The complete variable domain, with remaining parts taken from reference TRBV28 and TRBJ2-2, reads DVKVTQSSRYLVKRTGEKVFLECVQDMDHENMFWYRQDPGLGLRLIYFSYDVKMKEKGDIPEGYSVSREKKERFSLILESASTNQTSMYLCASTLSGGSGGELFFGEGSRLTVL.

The table lists this clonotype with a few counts. The genes are TRBV21-1 and TRBJ2-1; the table calls TRBD1, which could not be checked here. TRBV21-1 is listed as a pseudogene. CDR3 length equals 13 residues. The CDR3 nucleotides read TGTGCCGTGTACAGGGGGCACTACAATGAGCAGTTCTTC. It is translated as CAVYRGHYNEQFF.

With respect to this clonotype: This clone may be a read error of a much larger clone one base away. CDR3 in DNA: TGTGCCAGCAGCTTAGGGGGTCGGTACAATGAGCAGTTCTTC. Protein product: CASSLGGRYNEQFF. The chain carries TRBV7-6 and TRBJ2-1; D remains unclear. Trimming stripped 1 base from V and 4 bases from J, with 8 bases between. This CDR3 spans 14 amino acids. Germline-derived CDR1 and CDR2 are SGHVS and FNYEAQ.

This clonotype is medium-sized in the sample. CDR3 in DNA: TGTGCCAGCTCACCAGACCGTCGGTGGGGCAGATACGAGCAGTACTTC. Translated: CASSPDRRWGRYEQYF. The chain uses TRBV18 and TRBJ2-7, with a weak D call TRBD1 (5 bases). The ends were cut back, 2 bases at V and 4 bases at J, with 18 bases in the middle. CDR1 is KGHSH and CDR2 is LQKENI in the germline V gene. The CDR3 totals 16 residues.

This clonotype was recorded at least ten times. The chain carries TRBV19 and TRBJ2-7, with TRBD2 as a possible D gene (5 bases). Germline V gives CDR1 LNHDA, CDR2 SQIVND (reference sequence). The V gene lost 8 bases and the J gene lost 9 bases, with 23 bases spanning the gap. The CDR3 length is 14 residues. CDR3 in DNA: TGTGCCAGTGCCCTCGGGGATCCCGGGTCTCGGCAGTACTTC. This translates into CASALGDPGSRQYF.

This clonotype was recorded a few times. The chain combines TRBV20-1 with TRBJ2-3; weak D call: TRBD2 (5 bases). V dropped 5 bases and J dropped 1 base, with 16 bases sitting between them. This CDR3 region has 15 residues. Germline CDR1 DFQATT, CDR2 SNEGSKA (reference sequence). The CDR3 loop reads CSAGPWGEGTDTQYF. In DNA, the CDR3 is TGCAGTGCTGGGCCTTGGGGAGAGGGCACAGATACGCAGTATTTT.

This clonotype occurred many times. The rearrangement uses TRBV7-9 and TRBJ1-2, with 7 bases lining up with TRBD1. With 5 bases clipped from V and 7 bases from J, the junction kept 13 bases outside the gene matches. The CDR3 sequence is 15 residues long. Germline V gene sequence: CDR1 SEHNR, CDR2 FQNEAQ (reference sequence). The CDR3 spells CASSNPGQPVGGYTF. The CDR3 region has the DNA TGTGCCAGCAGCAACCCGGGACAGCCAGTCGGTGGCTACACCTTC.

The V and J genes are TRBV12-3 or TRBV12-4 and TRBJ1-1; D call uncertain. Between the trimmed V and J ends, which lost 3 bases and 2 bases, there was a span of 10 bases. This CDR3 is built from 14 residues. In nucleotides, the CDR3 is TGTGCCAGCAGTTTCTCCCGGATTAACACTGAAGCTTTCTTT. Protein sequence: CASSFSRINTEAFF.

This clonotype was recorded at least ten times. The chain employs TRBV27 and TRBJ2-7, with 10 nucleotides matching TRBD2. Germline V CDR1 and CDR2: MNHEY, SMNVEV (reference sequence). There are 14 residues in the CDR3. With V trimmed by 5 bases and J by 4 bases, 5 bases remained unmatched. The CDR3 loop is CASSPLAGGYEQYF. The CDR3 DNA reads TGTGCCAGCAGTCCATTAGCGGGAGGTTACGAGCAGTACTTC.

There are many counts of this clonotype. The J gene is TRBJ2-7, the V gene TRBV11-2; D may be TRBD1 (5 bases). Germline CDR1 reads SGHAT; CDR2 reads FQNNGV. There are 12 residues in the CDR3. Trimming took 4 bases from V and 3 from J, leaving 7 bases between them. In DNA form, the CDR3 reads TGTGCCAGCAGCTCAGGGAACTACGAGCAGTACTTC. Amino acid sequence: CASSSGNYEQYF.